A selection of T cell receptor beta chains follows, all from one sample in a study of cytomegalovirus exposure and HLA in healthy donors. Profiling relied on immunoSEQ multiplex PCR, and the TCRdb table lists in-frame clones only, not all of them. The sample shows 150,000 or so clones, about three quarters of them seen only once. The material sequenced was PBMCs. All receptors come from a man aged 40-50 years in good health and CMV-seropositive. CDR3s leave out the opening cysteine and the closing phenylalanine or tryptophan. Each record gives: V gene, J gene, CDR3 protein.

TRBV6-1	TRBJ1-5	ASGQVWNQPQH
TRBV5-1	TRBJ1-2	ASSLMDRAGYT
TRBV28	TRBJ2-2	ASSTTGANTGELF
TRBV4-1	TRBJ1-5	ASSFTAGGPADQPQH
TRBV30	TRBJ2-3	AWSKGAGTDTQY
TRBV7-2	TRBJ2-4	ASSLLVDKNSQY
TRBV7-2	TRBJ2-2	ASSVRLAGGRVTGELF
TRBV11-2	TRBJ1-1	ASSLVQGELEAF
TRBV28	TRBJ2-1	ASSLFSSGSKNEQF
TRBV18	TRBJ2-1	ASSPPLLTGGRNEQF
TRBV6-1	TRBJ2-2	ASSEASWASGELF
TRBV7-9	TRBJ2-3	ASSPSGSADTQY
TRBV5-4	TRBJ2-5	ASSTFRQGRETQY
TRBV5-6	TRBJ2-5	ASSLVVRVGKETQY
TRBV27	TRBJ2-1	ASTLARGSYNEQF
TRBV5-1	TRBJ2-5	ASSSWGGPQETQY
TRBV7-9	TRBJ2-7	ASSQLVTAGTLNYEQY
TRBV5-1	TRBJ1-1	ASSLNLGDEAF
TRBV7-9	TRBJ1-4	ASSLRGQSPLGEKLF
TRBV9	TRBJ2-1	ASSVGGAGYEQF
TRBV28	TRBJ2-7	ASSRQYEQY
TRBV4-1	TRBJ2-1	ASSRILVSPYNEQF
TRBV19	TRBJ2-7	ASTPGRASGRDEQY
TRBV18	TRBJ1-1	ASSPSSRGETEAF
TRBV27	TRBJ2-1	ASSPYRAGLNEQF
TRBV7-7	TRBJ2-1	ASSFGPASYNEQF
TRBV6-1	NA	ASSSLLSAYEQY
TRBV2	TRBJ2-1	ASSEGGLAPYNEQF
TRBV19	TRBJ1-4	ASSINGNRGDEKLF
TRBV6-1	TRBJ2-2	ASSESPGGVGTGELF
TRBV7-2	TRBJ2-3	ASSFTGTGLTDTQY
TRBV28	TRBJ2-7	ASRTTGTGGEQY
TRBV5-4	TRBJ1-1	ASSRLQGNTEAF
TRBV9	TRBJ2-1	ASSVLGGSTKNNEQF
TRBV6-6	TRBJ2-1	ASSNGLAGGSEQF
TRBV5-1	TRBJ2-7	ASSSGTGFGAYEQY
TRBV9	TRBJ2-2	ASSPRGRRDTGELF
TRBV18	TRBJ2-4	ASQSGPQNIQY
TRBV4-1	TRBJ2-3	ASSQEEAGGTDTQY
TRBV5-5	TRBJ1-5	ASSFLQGSNQPQH
TRBV4-2	TRBJ2-1	ASSEPGLAGHEQF
TRBV7-2	TRBJ2-4	ASSLALFNSQY
TRBV27	TRBJ1-1	ASSSRRDTEAF
TRBV18	TRBJ1-3	ASSPQRLAGQGNTIY
TRBV4-3	TRBJ2-3	ASSQVGGEGDTQY
TRBV6-1	TRBJ2-7	ASSETDRDYEQY
TRBV7-9	TRBJ1-5	ASSLQTGPSQAGNQPQH
TRBV5-1	NA	ASSSGTGGGEQY
TRBV9	TRBJ1-1	ASSAGTGVRDTEAF
TRBV5-1	TRBJ1-2	ASSLGDGGALGYT
TRBV4-1	TRBJ2-5	ASSPPNRGQGQETQY
TRBV28	TRBJ1-2	ASSSGQGNYGYT
TRBV28	TRBJ1-6	ASSSFPPGQGDSPLH
TRBV19	TRBJ1-4	ASSIRTATNEKLF
TRBV5-1	TRBJ2-2	ASSSGVLAGASGELF